Below, 30 T cell receptor beta chains from the same sample are listed, as sequenced in a study of PD-1 blockade in classical Hodgkin lymphoma. Noted time point: cycle 4 day 1 (C4D1), after less than 7 weeks of nivolumab. Each patient's relapse followed autologous stem cell transplantation, and brentuximab vedotin exposure varied. CD4+ T cells were purified from thawed PBMCs by magnetic negative selection. This table comes from immunoSEQ multiplex PCR, and its TCRdb copy is limited to in-frame clones, with some not included. The sample records about 6,400 clones, around nine tenths being singletons. Source: CD4+ T cells from blood, taken before the fourth cycle of nivolumab. These receptors were taken from a human donor with classical Hodgkin lymphoma.

The chain is built from TRBV6-1 and TRBJ1-1; 7 bases agree with TRBD1. Germline CDR1 reads MNHNS; CDR2 reads SASEGT. J was trimmed by 5 bases and V by 7 bases; bases with no gene match: 10. The CDR3 runs to 14 residues. CDR3 coding DNA: TGTGCCAGCAACCCCCGACAGGGCCGGACTGAAGCTTTCTTT. Its protein product is CASNPRQGRTEAFF.

The chain employs TRBV6-1 and TRBJ2-6; the D is unclear. Trimming shortened V by 10 bases and J by 1 base, and 8 bases separated the two germline ends. This CDR3 contains 13 residues. CDR1 and CDR2 from the germline V gene are MNHNS and SASEGT. This CDR3 is CATGLSGANVLTF. Here the CDR3 DNA reads TGTGCCACCGGTCTATCTGGGGCCAACGTCCTGACTTTC.

The chain employs TRBV9 and TRBJ2-3; D is perhaps TRBD1 or TRBD2 (5 bases each). The CDR3 covers 13 residues. Germline V lookup: CDR1 SGDLS, CDR2 YYNGEE. V lost 4 bases and J lost 2, with 8 bases in between. CDR3: CASSFGTTDTQYF. CDR3 coding DNA: TGTGCCAGCAGCTTTGGGACCACAGATACGCAGTATTTT.

V usage is TRBV5-4 and J usage is TRBJ2-3, with 8 nucleotides matching TRBD2. The length of the CDR3 is 18 residues. The V gene's germline CDR1 is SGHNT and CDR2 YYREEE (reference sequence). V gave up 4 bases and J gave up 1 base; unmatched junction bases: 14. The CDR3 coding sequence is TGTGCCAGCAGCCCGGAGCTGGGAGCGGGAGCCGGCACAGATACGCAGTATTTT. Translating it yields CASSPELGAGAGTDTQYF.

This rearrangement joins TRBV28 to TRBJ2-3; no firm D call. V lost 7 bases to trimming and J lost 4 bases, with 9 bases between them. Germline V gives CDR1 MDHEN, CDR2 SYDVKM. The CDR3 is 12 residues long. Here the CDR3 DNA reads TGTGCCAGCACTCGATCGGCAGATACGCAGTATTTT. It specifies CASTRSADTQYF.

The chain uses TRBV6-5 and TRBJ2-3, with a tentative D call TRBD1 (5 bases). The germline V and J ends were trimmed by 4 bases and 0 bases, with 14 bases remaining between them. The CDR3 is 16 residues long. Germline assignment: CDR1 MNHEY and CDR2 SVGAGI. The CDR3 region has the DNA TGTGCCAGCAGTTCCGAAGGGCAGGGTAGCACAGATACGCAGTATTTT. Its translation is CASSSEGQGSTDTQYF.

This clone was counted a single time. The V gene is TRBV27, the J gene TRBJ1-6, with 7 bases matching TRBD1. V shed 6 bases and J 12 bases; nucleotides not matched to a gene: 14. The CDR3 covers 15 residues. CDR1 and CDR2 from the germline V gene are MNHEY and SMNVEV (reference sequence). CDR3 in amino acids: CASRAAGTVGRPLHF. The CDR3 DNA sequence: TGTGCCAGCAGGGCAGCCGGGACAGTAGGTAGACCCCTCCACTTT.

The chain combines TRBV5-5 with TRBJ2-2; D is unresolved. Trimming left V 5 bases short and J 1 base short, with 9 bases between. CDR1 is SGHKS and CDR2 is YYEKEE in the germline V gene (reference sequence). The CDR3 is made up of 14 amino acids. This CDR3 reads CASSRLVNTGELFF. DNA for the CDR3: TGTGCCAGCAGTCGACTCGTGAACACCGGGGAGCTGTTTTTT.

The chain carries TRBV5-6 and TRBJ1-4; 9 bases align to TRBD1. This CDR3 comprises 16 residues. Germline V gene data show CDR1 as SGHDT and CDR2 as YYEEEE. V was clipped by 4 bases and J by 4 bases; unmatched bases: 8. The CDR3 protein is CASSRGRQGVNEKLFF. CDR3 in DNA: TGTGCCAGCAGCCGAGGAAGACAGGGGGTTAATGAAAAACTGTTTTTT.

The chain has TRBV19 and TRBJ1-2; 10 positions match TRBD1. The CDR3 length is 14 residues. Trimming removed 6 bases from V and 7 bases from J; junction bases left unmatched: 8. Looked up from germline, CDR1 is LNHDA and CDR2 is SQIVND (reference sequence). CDR3 sequence reads: CASRDGQGGSGYTF. CDR3 DNA sequence: TGTGCCAGTAGAGATGGACAGGGGGGATCTGGCTACACCTTC.

The J gene is TRBJ1-1, the V gene TRBV7-9; TRBD1 matches 8 bases. CDR3 length: 14 amino acids. V lost 4 bases and J lost 7; bases outside the gene matches: 8. Germline V CDR1 and CDR2: SEHNR, FQNEAQ (reference sequence). CDR3 coding DNA: TGTGCCAGCAGCTCCGACAGGGGATATGGTGAAGCTTTCTTT. Residues: CASSSDRGYGEAFF.

The rearrangement links TRBV28 to TRBJ1-3, with 7 bases aligning to TRBD1. The germline CDR1 and CDR2 sequences are MDHEN and SYDVKM. The CDR3 has 14 amino acids. V gave up 4 bases and J gave up 4 bases; unmatched junction bases: 4. CDR3 DNA sequence: TGTGCCAGCAGTTCTACGGGACAGGGAAACACCATATATTTT. It codes for CASSSTGQGNTIYF.

The V gene is TRBV10-1, the J gene TRBJ1-4; D unresolved. CDR1 and CDR2 from the germline V gene are WNHNN and SYGVQD (reference sequence). V gave up 3 bases and J gave up 4 bases, with 6 bases separating them. The CDR3 loop spans 13 amino acids. The CDR3: CASSEPSNEKLFF. The CDR3 DNA reads TGCGCCAGCAGTGAACCGAGTAATGAAAAACTGTTTTTT.

This chain joins TRBV4-2 and TRBJ2-6; 10 bases fit TRBD2. Germline loops: CDR1 LGHNA, CDR2 YNFKEQ. This CDR3 contains 18 residues. V trimming: 6 bases; J trimming: 0 bases; junction bases outside the gene matches: 8. The CDR3 protein is CASRNALAGSSGANVLTF. DNA for the CDR3: TGTGCCAGCAGGAACGCACTAGCGGGGAGCTCTGGGGCCAACGTCCTGACTTTC.

The V gene is TRBV4-1, the J gene TRBJ2-7, with 7 bases identical to TRBD2. The trim removed 1 base at V and 2 bases at J, leaving 2 bases unmatched. CDR3 size: 14 residues. Germline CDR1 reads MGHRA; CDR2 reads YSYEKL. CDR3 region: CASSQGRGAYEQYF. The CDR3 DNA reads as TGCGCCAGCAGCCAAGGTCGGGGGGCCTACGAGCAGTACTTC.

The V gene is TRBV18, the J gene TRBJ1-2, with 7 nucleotides matching TRBD1. The CDR3 has 14 residues. V lost 4 bases to trimming and J lost 3 bases; unmatched junction nucleotides: 5. Germline CDR1 is KGHSH and CDR2 is LQKENI. In DNA form, the CDR3 reads TGTGCCAGCTCACGTCAGGGGGTCGACTATGGCTACACCTTC. Residues: CASSRQGVDYGYTF.

V usage is TRBV9 and J usage is TRBJ1-4; D unclear. Germline lookup yields CDR1 SGDLS and CDR2 YYNGEE. The CDR3 is 14 residues long. The V end was cut by 4 bases, the J end by 1 base, with 8 bases between. CDR3 in amino acids: CASSPGLTNEKLFF. Here the CDR3 DNA reads TGTGCCAGCAGCCCGGGCTTAACTAATGAAAAACTGTTTTTT.

The chain joins TRBV5-5 to TRBJ2-5; 9 bases are shared with TRBD2. CDR1 is SGHKS, CDR2 YYEKEE, per germline (reference sequence). The length of the CDR3 is 14 residues. The junction had 1 base not matched to a gene; V was cut back by 2 bases and J by 2 bases. The CDR3 DNA is TGTGCCAGCAGCTTAAGCGGGGGGCAAGAGACCCAGTACTTC. Translation: CASSLSGGQETQYF.

V is TRBV6-6 and J is TRBJ2-1; TRBD2 matches 11 bases. The junction had 9 bases not matched to a gene; V was cut back by 7 bases and J by 4 bases. There are 16 residues in the CDR3. Germline V lookup: CDR1 MNHNY, CDR2 SVGAGI (reference sequence). CDR3 in amino acids: CASNYALAGGYNEQFF. As DNA, the CDR3 is TGTGCCAGCAATTATGCCCTAGCGGGGGGATACAATGAGCAGTTCTTC.

The chain joins TRBV5-1 to TRBJ2-7; D perhaps matches TRBD2 (5 bases). The CDR3 length is 14 residues. Germline assignment: CDR1 SGHRS and CDR2 YFSETQ. Trimming left V 0 bases short and J 6 bases short, with 13 bases between. Here the CDR3 DNA reads TGCGCCAGCAGCTTGGAGTCGGGGTTTGGCGAGCAGTACTTC. Its protein is CASSLESGFGEQYF.

The V gene is TRBV6-5, the J gene TRBJ2-1, with a tentative D call TRBD2 (6 bases). The CDR3 sequence is 14 residues long. Germline assignment: CDR1 MNHEY and CDR2 SVGAGI. The germline V and J ends were trimmed by 4 bases and 12 bases, with 19 bases remaining between them. This chain's CDR3 is CASSSGEEGRRQFF. CDR3 sequence (DNA): TGTGCCAGCAGTTCCGGGGAGGAAGGGCGGCGGCAGTTCTTC.

V gene TRBV5-1 combines with J gene TRBJ2-7; TRBD1 or TRBD2 may be the D gene (5 bases each). The CDR3 contains 16 residues. Per the germline V gene, CDR1 is SGHRS and CDR2 is YFSETQ. V was cut by 0 bases and J by 3 bases, with 16 bases left in between. In DNA form, the CDR3 reads TGCGCCAGCAGCTTGGCCGGGGCAGGAGATCTCTACGAGCAGTACTTC. It translates to CASSLAGAGDLYEQYF.

The gene calls are TRBV30 and TRBJ2-5; 7 nucleotides agree with TRBD1. Trimming at V came to 6 bases and at J to 7 bases, leaving 11 bases not matched to a gene. The germline CDR1 and CDR2 sequences are GTSNPN and SVGIG (reference sequence). The CDR3 contains 13 residues. CDR3 loop: CACGTDGSVTQYF. DNA for the CDR3: TGTGCCTGCGGGACAGATGGATCGGTGACCCAGTACTTC.

The chain employs TRBV11-3 and TRBJ2-4, with unresolved D. The CDR3 contains 13 residues. CDR1 and CDR2 (germline): SGHNT, YENEEA. Trimming shortened V by 2 bases and J by 4 bases, and 6 bases separated the two germline ends. DNA for the CDR3: TGTGCCAGCAGCTTATCCCCTAAAAACATTCAGTACTTC. Translation gives CASSLSPKNIQYF.

The rearrangement uses TRBV12-5 and TRBJ2-3; possible D gene TRBD2, 5 bases. The CDR3 sequence is 13 residues long. Trimming took off 3 bases at V and 3 bases at J, with 7 bases between the two ends. The germline V gene encodes CDR1 LGHNT and CDR2 FRNRAP. For the CDR3, the DNA is TGTGCTAGTGGTTTCTCGGGAACAGATACGCAGTATTTT. It translates to CASGFSGTDTQYF.

The gene calls are TRBV10-3 and TRBJ1-5; D ambiguous. The CDR3 runs 15 residues. Trimming removed 0 bases from V and 10 bases from J, with 16 bases in between. The germline V gene has CDR1 ENHRY and CDR2 SYGVKD. In DNA, the CDR3 is TGTGCCATCAGTGAGTCGAACCAGAGAATCTTCCCCCAGCATTTT. This gives the protein CAISESNQRIFPQHF.

The chain joins TRBV30 to TRBJ1-4; 8 bases are a match to TRBD1. The CDR3 runs 14 residues. CDR1 and CDR2 from the germline V gene are GTSNPN and SVGIG (reference sequence). V gave up 5 bases and J gave up 8 bases; unmatched junction bases: 10. The CDR3 spells CAWGLGQGGEKLFF. The CDR3 nucleotides read TGTGCCTGGGGCCTCGGACAGGGAGGAGAAAAACTGTTTTTT.

This clone was detected once. The rearrangement uses TRBV2 and TRBJ1-6, with D unresolved. Trimming shortened V by 8 bases and J by 7 bases, and 12 bases separated the two germline ends. Looked up from germline, CDR1 is SNHLY and CDR2 is FYNNEI. This CDR3 is 13 amino acids long. CDR3 in DNA: TGTGCCAGCTACCAAGGGTGGAATTCACCCCTCCACTTT. Its protein product is CASYQGWNSPLHF.

The CDR3 reads CASSRPGLAGIEQYF. In DNA, the CDR3 is TGTGCCAGCAGCCGGCCGGGACTAGCGGGGATAGAGCAGTACTTC. The chain uses TRBV5-5 and TRBJ2-7, with 13 bases lining up with TRBD2. The V segment lost 4 bases and the J segment 7 bases; nucleotides outside the gene matches: 8. From germline, CDR1 is SGHKS and CDR2 YYEKEE (reference sequence). The CDR3 spans 15 residues.

The chain recombines TRBV6-6 with TRBJ1-5; D is unresolved. From germline, CDR1 is MNHNY and CDR2 SVGAGI (reference sequence). Trimming removed 6 bases from V and 4 bases from J, with 16 bases in between. The CDR3 is made up of 15 amino acids. This CDR3 is CASRPPGRQNQPQHF. The CDR3, as DNA: TGTGCCAGCAGGCCACCTGGACGGCAGAATCAGCCCCAGCATTTT.